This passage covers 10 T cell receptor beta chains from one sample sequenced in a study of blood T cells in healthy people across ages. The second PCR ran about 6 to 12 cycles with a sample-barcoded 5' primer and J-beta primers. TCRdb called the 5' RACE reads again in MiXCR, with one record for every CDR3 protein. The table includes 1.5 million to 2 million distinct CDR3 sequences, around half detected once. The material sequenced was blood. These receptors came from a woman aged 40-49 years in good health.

The CDR3 DNA follows: TGTGCCAGCAGCAGTGGGTCGAAGGTGTTTTTT. It encodes CASSSGSKVFF. The chain couples TRBV7-9 to TRBJ1-4; D ambiguous. Germline V gene lookup returns CDR1 SEHNR and CDR2 FQNEAQ (reference sequence). Trimming took 5 bases from V and 15 from J, leaving 13 bases between them. This CDR3 contains 11 residues. The variable domain in full, with the rest retrieved from reference TRBV7-9 and TRBJ1-4, is DTGVSQNPRHKITKRGQNVTFRCDPISEHNRLYWYRQTLGQGPEFLTYFQNEAQLEKSRLLSDRFSAERPKGSFSTLEIQRTEQGDSAMYLCASSSGSKVFFGSGTQLSVL.

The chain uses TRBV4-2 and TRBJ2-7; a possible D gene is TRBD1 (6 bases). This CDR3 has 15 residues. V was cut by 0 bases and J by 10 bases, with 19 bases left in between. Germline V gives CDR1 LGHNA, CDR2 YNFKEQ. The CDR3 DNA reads TGTGCCAGCAGCCAAGAAGGGAGCAGAAGGGGGTTACAGTACTTC. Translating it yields CASSQEGSRRGLQYF.

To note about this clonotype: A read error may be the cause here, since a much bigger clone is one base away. The CDR3 sequence: CASSPAIYNEQFF. CDR3 bases: TGTGCCAGCAGCCCCGCGATCTACAATGAGCAGTTCTTC. This sequence joins TRBV6-2 or TRBV6-3 and TRBJ2-1; D is ambiguous. Germline V gene lookup returns CDR1 MNHEY and CDR2 SVGEGT. The CDR3 loop spans 13 amino acids. Trimming took off 6 bases at V and 3 bases at J, with 9 bases between the two ends.

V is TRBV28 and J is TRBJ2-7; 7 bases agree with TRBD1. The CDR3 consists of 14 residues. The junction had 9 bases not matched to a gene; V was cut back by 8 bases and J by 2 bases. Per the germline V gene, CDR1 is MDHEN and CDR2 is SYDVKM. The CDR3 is CASPPGTAPYEQYF. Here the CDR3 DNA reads TGTGCCAGCCCCCCTGGGACAGCCCCCTACGAGCAGTACTTC.

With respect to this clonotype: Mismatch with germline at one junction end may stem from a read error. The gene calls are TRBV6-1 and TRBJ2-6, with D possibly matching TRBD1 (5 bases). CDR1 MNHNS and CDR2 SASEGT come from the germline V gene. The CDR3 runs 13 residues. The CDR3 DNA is TGTGCCAGCAGAGACTCTGGGGCCGACGTCCTGACTTTC. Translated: CASRDSGADVLTF.

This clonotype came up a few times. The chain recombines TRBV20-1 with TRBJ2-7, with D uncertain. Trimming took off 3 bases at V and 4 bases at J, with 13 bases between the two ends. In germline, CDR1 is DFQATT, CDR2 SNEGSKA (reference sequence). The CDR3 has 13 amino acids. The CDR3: CSASARLWYEQYF. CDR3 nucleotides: TGCAGTGCTAGTGCAAGGTTGTGGTACGAGCAGTACTTC.

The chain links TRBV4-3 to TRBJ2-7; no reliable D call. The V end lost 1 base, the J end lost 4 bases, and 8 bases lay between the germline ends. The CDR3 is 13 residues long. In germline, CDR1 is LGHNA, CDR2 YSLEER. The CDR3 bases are TGCGCCAGCAGCCAAGCAGCAGCTTACGAGCAGTACTTC. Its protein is CASSQAAAYEQYF.

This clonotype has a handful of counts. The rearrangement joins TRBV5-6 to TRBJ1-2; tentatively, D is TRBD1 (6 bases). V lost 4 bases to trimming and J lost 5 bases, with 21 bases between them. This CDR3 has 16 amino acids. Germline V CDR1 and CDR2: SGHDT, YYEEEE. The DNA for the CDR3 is TGTGCCAGCAGCCAAGAACAGGGTCAAGGGTTGTATGGCTACACCTTC. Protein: CASSQEQGQGLYGYTF.

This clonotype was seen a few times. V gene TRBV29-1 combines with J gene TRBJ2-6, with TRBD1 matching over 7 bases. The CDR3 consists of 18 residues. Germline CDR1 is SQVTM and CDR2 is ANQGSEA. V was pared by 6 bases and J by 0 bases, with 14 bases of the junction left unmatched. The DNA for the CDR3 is TGCAGCGTACGAAAGACAGGGACCGATAGCTCTGGGGCCAACGTCCTGACTTTC. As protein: CSVRKTGTDSSGANVLTF.

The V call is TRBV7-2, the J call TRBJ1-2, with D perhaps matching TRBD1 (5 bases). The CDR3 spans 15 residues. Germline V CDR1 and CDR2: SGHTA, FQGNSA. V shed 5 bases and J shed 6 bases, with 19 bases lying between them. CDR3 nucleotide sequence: TGTGCCAGCAGCCCCCCCCCAGGGCTTCAGGATGGCTACACCTTC. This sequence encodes CASSPPPGLQDGYTF.